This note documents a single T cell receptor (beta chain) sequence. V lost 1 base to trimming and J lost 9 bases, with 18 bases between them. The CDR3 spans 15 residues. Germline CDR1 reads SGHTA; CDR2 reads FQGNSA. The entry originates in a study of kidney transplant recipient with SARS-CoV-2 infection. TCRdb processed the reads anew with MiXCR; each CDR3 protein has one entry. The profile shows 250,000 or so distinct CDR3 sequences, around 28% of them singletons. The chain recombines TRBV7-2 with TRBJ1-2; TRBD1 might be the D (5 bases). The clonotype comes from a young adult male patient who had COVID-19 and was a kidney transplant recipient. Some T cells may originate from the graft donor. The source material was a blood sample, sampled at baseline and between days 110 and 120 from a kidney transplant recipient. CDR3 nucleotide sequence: TGTGCCAGCAGCTTAGTGGGGGTGCGCAACGGGAGCTACACCTTC. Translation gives CASSLVGVRNGSYTF.